The clone carrying this T cell receptor beta chain occurred a few times. In the original analysis: Estimates of nucleated cell counts were drawn from the amplification of reference gene primers. The assay was immunoSEQ multiplex PCR, and TCRdb's table has in-frame clones only and misses some. V and J calls plus clone size are reproduced from that table; the DNA served to infer D and trimming. The data hold around 160,000 clones, with 70% to 90% observed a single time. The data originate from a study of blood T cell repertoires in COVID-19. The overall study: Spain, Italy and the United States supplied samples that represented acute and convalescent COVID-19.

This CDR3 has 17 amino acids. Per the germline V gene, CDR1 is MNHEY and CDR2 is SMNVEV (reference sequence). V gave up 3 bases and J gave up 2 bases, with 16 bases separating them. This receptor was identified in a human donor in a cohort sampled during active COVID-19. The sequenced sample consisted of peripheral blood. This chain connects TRBV27 to TRBJ2-2, with D maybe TRBD1 (6 bases). The CDR3 loop reads CASSFDRPRLNTGELFF. The CDR3 nucleotides are TGTGCCAGCAGTTTCGACAGGCCTCGTCTCAACACCGGGGAGCTGTTTTTT.